The next 2 T cell receptor beta chains were all read from a single sample in a study of blood T cell repertoires in COVID-19. Sequencing used immunoSEQ multiplex PCR; TCRdb keeps in-frame clones, though not all of them. Of over 200,000 clones listed, 92% are singletons. The sequenced material came from peripheral blood. All receptors come from a man aged 25 to 40 with acute or convalescent COVID-19.

This chain links TRBV5-8 with TRBJ2-7; tentative D call: TRBD2 (5 bases). The CDR3 sequence is 13 residues long. Trimming cost V 1 base and J 7 bases, with 12 bases left between them. The germline V gene encodes CDR1 SGHTS and CDR2 YDEGEE. CDR3 sequence (DNA): TGTGCCAGCAGCTTGCGGCTGGCGGGTGAGCAGTACTTC. It is translated as CASSLRLAGEQYF.

This clone has just one count. CDR3 amino acids: CASSPLTSIDYEQYF. The CDR3 DNA sequence: TGCGCCAGCAGCCCACTTACTAGTATCGATTACGAGCAGTACTTC. J is TRBJ2-7 and V is TRBV5-1; possibly TRBD2 for D (5 bases). The CDR3 extends over 15 amino acids. The V end lost 4 bases, the J end lost 4 bases, and 18 bases lay between the germline ends. Germline V gene data show CDR1 as SGHRS and CDR2 as YFSETQ. Using reference TRBV5-1 and TRBJ2-7 for the parts outside the CDR3, the full variable domain is KAGVTQTPRYLIKTRGQQVTLSCSPISGHRSVSWYQQTPGQGLQFLFEYFSETQRNKGNFPGRFSGRQFSNSRSEMNVSTLELGDSALYLCASSPLTSIDYEQYFGPGTRLTVT.